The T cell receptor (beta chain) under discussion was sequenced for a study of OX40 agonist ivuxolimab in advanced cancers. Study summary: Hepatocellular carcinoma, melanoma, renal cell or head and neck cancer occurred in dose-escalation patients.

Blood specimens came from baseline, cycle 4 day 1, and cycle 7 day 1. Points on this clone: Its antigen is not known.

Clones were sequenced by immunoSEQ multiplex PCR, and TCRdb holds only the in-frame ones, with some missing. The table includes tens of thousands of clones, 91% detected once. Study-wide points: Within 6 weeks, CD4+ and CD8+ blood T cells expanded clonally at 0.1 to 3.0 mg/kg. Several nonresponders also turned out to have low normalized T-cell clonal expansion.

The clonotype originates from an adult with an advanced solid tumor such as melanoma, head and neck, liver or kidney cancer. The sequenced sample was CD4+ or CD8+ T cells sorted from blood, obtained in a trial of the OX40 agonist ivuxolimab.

This CDR3 is CASRSQGGGEQYF. As DNA, the CDR3 is TGTGCCAGCAGGTCGCAGGGAGGAGGCGAGCAGTACTTC. The chain employs TRBV28 and TRBJ2-7, with D tentatively TRBD2 (6 bases). This CDR3 spans 13 amino acids. Trimming took 6 bases from V and 6 from J, leaving 15 bases between them. The germline gives CDR1 MDHEN, CDR2 SYDVKM. The full variable domain, in which reference TRBV28 and TRBJ2-7 provide the parts outside the CDR3, is DVKVTQSSRYLVKRTGEKVFLECVQDMDHENMFWYRQDPGLGLRLIYFSYDVKMKEKGDIPEGYSVSREKKERFSLILESASTNQTSMYLCASRSQGGGEQYFGPGTRLTVT.